This is a list of T cell receptor beta chains from one sample in a study of cytomegalovirus exposure and HLA in healthy donors. The table came from immunoSEQ multiplex PCR; TCRdb's copy has only in-frame clones and leaves some out. Altogether around 150,000 clones are present, roughly 73% being singletons, with the ten largest covering around an eighth. The source material was PBMCs. The source of these receptors is a human donor in good health. Both conserved end residues are part of each CDR3. Fields, in order: D gene, V gene, J gene, clone size, CDR3 length, CDR3 protein, CDR3 DNA. The D gene is left open where the match is weak. Clone size, where shown, is once, few, many, or a class for clones that have expanded.

TRBD2	TRBV30	TRBJ2-5	NA	15	CAWSVLAGVGETQYF	TGTGCCTGGAGTGTTCTAGCGGGAGTAGGAGAGACCCAGTACTTC
NA	TRBV18	TRBJ2-1	NA	16	CASSPRSDYSYNEQFF	TGTGCCAGCTCACCAAGGTCGGACTACTCCTACAATGAGCAGTTCTTC
TRBD2	TRBV6-5	TRBJ2-3	NA	15	CASSQSGTPPDTQYF	TGTGCCAGCAGTCAAAGCGGGACCCCCCCAGATACGCAGTATTTT
NA	TRBV6-5	TRBJ1-4	few	16	CASSFRGGRNNEKLFF	TGTGCCAGCAGTTTTCGAGGGGGACGGAACAATGAAAAACTGTTTTTT
TRBD1	TRBV27	TRBJ2-7	NA	15	CASSLSRDRGREQYF	TGTGCCAGCAGTTTATCGCGGGACAGGGGGCGCGAGCAGTACTTC
TRBD2	TRBV27	TRBJ2-2	NA	18	CASSFSGSGSPNTGELFF	TGTGCCAGCAGTTTTTCCGGTAGCGGGAGTCCGAACACCGGGGAGCTGTTTTTT
TRBD1	TRBV19	TRBJ2-2	NA	15	CASSRGTGGTGELFF	TGTGCCAGTAGTCGCGGGACAGGGGGCACCGGGGAGCTGTTTTTT
NA	TRBV5-1	TRBJ2-3	NA	15	CASSPWVGETDTQYF	TGCGCCAGCAGCCCGTGGGTGGGAGAAACAGATACGCAGTATTTT
TRBD2	TRBV7-9	TRBJ2-5	NA	13	CASSLLAGETQYF	TGTGCCAGCAGCTTATTAGCGGGCGAGACCCAGTACTTC
NA	TRBV5-1	TRBJ2-5	NA	14	CASSSGLVLETQYF	TGCGCCAGCAGCTCTGGCCTAGTTTTAGAGACCCAGTACTTC
NA	TRBV18	TRBJ2-7	NA	14	CASSPQDSSYEQYF	TGTGCCAGCTCACCACAGGACAGTTCCTACGAGCAGTACTTC
TRBD1	TRBV4-1	TRBJ2-3	NA	15	CASSGQARSTDTQYF	TGCGCCAGCAGTGGACAGGCGAGGAGCACAGATACGCAGTATTTT
TRBD1	TRBV6-5	TRBJ2-7	NA	14	CASSTGQGHYEQYF	TGTGCCAGCAGTACGGGACAGGGCCACTACGAGCAGTACTTC
NA	TRBV30	TRBJ2-1	NA	13	CAWRDLTYNEQFF	TGTGCCTGGAGAGACTTGACCTACAATGAGCAGTTCTTC
NA	TRBV5-8	TRBJ1-4	once	15	CASSPGVATNEKLFF	TGTGCCAGCAGCCCGGGGGTTGCAACTAATGAAAAACTGTTTTTT
NA	TRBV6-1	TRBJ2-2	NA	16	CASSEAPAANTGELFF	TGTGCCAGCAGTGAAGCGCCTGCGGCGAACACCGGGGAGCTGTTTTTT
NA	TRBV4-1	TRBJ1-2	NA	15	CASSQGVVGPPGYTF	TGCGCCAGCAGCCAAGGGGTGGTGGGCCCGCCCGGCTACACCTTC
TRBD2	TRBV6-1	TRBJ2-3	NA	15	CASSDSGNIVDTQYF	TGTGCCAGCAGTGATAGCGGGAATATAGTAGATACGCAGTATTTT
TRBD2	TRBV7-9	TRBJ2-1	NA	15	CASSLFGGEGNEQFF	TGTGCCAGCAGCTTATTTGGCGGGGAGGGGAATGAGCAGTTCTTC
NA	TRBV6-6	TRBJ2-7	NA	13	CASSYSMGAEQYF	TGTGCCAGCAGTTACTCGATGGGGGCTGAGCAGTACTTC
NA	TRBV7-3	TRBJ2-6	NA	14	CASSPSLGANVLTF	TGTGCCAGCAGCCCTTCACTTGGGGCCAACGTCCTGACTTTC
TRBD2	TRBV28	TRBJ2-3	NA	19	CASSPVGIAGETSTDTQYF	TGTGCCAGCAGTCCGGTGGGGATAGCGGGGGAAACTAGCACAGATACGCAGTATTTT
TRBD1	TRBV5-1	TRBJ1-1	once	13	CASSLEVDRRPFF	TGCGCCAGCAGCTTGGAAGTGGACAGGCGTCCTTTCTTT
NA	TRBV9	TRBJ2-5	few	14	CASSGPSVQETQYF	TGTGCCAGCAGCGGACCTAGCGTCCAAGAGACCCAGTACTTC
NA	TRBV6-5	TRBJ1-2	NA	15	CASSYGRGFRYGYTF	TGTGCCAGCAGTTACGGGCGGGGGTTTAGGTATGGCTACACCTTC
NA	TRBV18	TRBJ1-1	NA	15	CASSPPSGQNTEAFF	TGTGCCAGCTCACCTCCCTCAGGACAGAACACTGAAGCTTTCTTT
TRBD2	TRBV9	TRBJ2-1	few	16	CASSVGGSGKYNEQFF	TGTGCCAGCAGCGTAGGCGGTAGCGGGAAATACAATGAGCAGTTCTTC
NA	TRBV6-5	TRBJ1-1	NA	13	CASSTGRGTEAFF	TGTGCCAGCAGCACTGGGAGGGGGACTGAAGCTTTCTTT
TRBD1	TRBV30	TRBJ2-1	once	14	CAWSRDRGMDEQFF	TGTGCCTGGAGTCGGGACAGGGGGATGGATGAGCAGTTCTTC
TRBD1	TRBV12-5	TRBJ1-1	NA	16	CASGFHGRGTDTEAFF	TGTGCTAGTGGTTTTCATGGCAGGGGGACGGACACTGAAGCTTTCTTT
NA	TRBV7-8	TRBJ2-3	once	15	CASSLAGQTTDTQYF	TGTGCCAGCAGCTTAGCAGGACAGACCACAGATACGCAGTATTTT
TRBD2	TRBV7-9	TRBJ2-1	once	18	CASSFRGLAGAAGDEQFF	TGTGCCAGCAGCTTCCGGGGACTAGCGGGAGCAGCCGGGGATGAGCAGTTCTTC
TRBD1	TRBV9	TRBJ2-7	NA	15	CASSARTGRNYEQYF	TGTGCCAGCAGCGCGAGGACAGGGAGGAACTACGAGCAGTACTTC
TRBD2	TRBV2	TRBJ2-2	NA	16	CASRPGLAGSTGELFF	TGTGCCAGCAGGCCTGGACTAGCGGGATCCACCGGGGAGCTGTTTTTT
NA	TRBV2	TRBJ2-2	once	14	CASSDPRNTGELFF	TGTGCCAGCAGTGATCCTAGGAACACCGGGGAGCTGTTTTTT
NA	TRBV6-1	TRBJ2-5	NA	12	CASSEARETQYF	TGTGCCAGCAGTGAAGCGCGAGAGACCCAGTACTTC
NA	TRBV19	TRBJ1-6	NA	13	CASTEGGNSPLHF	TGTGCCAGTACCGAGGGGGGGAACTCACCCCTCCACTTT